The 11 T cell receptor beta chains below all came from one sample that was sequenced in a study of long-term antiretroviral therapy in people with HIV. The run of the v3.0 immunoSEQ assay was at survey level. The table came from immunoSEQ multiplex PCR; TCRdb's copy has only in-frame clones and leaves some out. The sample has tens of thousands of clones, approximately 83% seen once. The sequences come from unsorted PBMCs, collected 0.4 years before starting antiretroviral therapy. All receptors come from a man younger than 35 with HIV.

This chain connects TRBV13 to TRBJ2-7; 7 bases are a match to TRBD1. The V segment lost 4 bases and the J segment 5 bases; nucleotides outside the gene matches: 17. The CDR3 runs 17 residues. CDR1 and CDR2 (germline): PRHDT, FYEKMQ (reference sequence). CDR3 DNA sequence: TGTGCCAGCAGCTCGCGTAATAGACAGGACAGGCTAGACGAGCAGTACTTC. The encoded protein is CASSSRNRQDRLDEQYF.

The CDR3 spells CASSDEREASYNEQFF. The CDR3 DNA sequence: TGTGCCAGCAGTGACGAGCGGGAGGCTTCCTACAATGAGCAGTTCTTC. This chain connects TRBV28 to TRBJ2-1, with TRBD2 matching over 9 bases. After removal of 5 bases from V and 1 base from J, the junction contained 6 bases not matched to a gene. CDR3 size: 16 residues. The V gene's germline CDR1 is MDHEN and CDR2 SYDVKM. The entire variable domain, with the rest obtained from reference TRBV28 and TRBJ2-1, is as follows: DVKVTQSSRYLVKRTGEKVFLECVQDMDHENMFWYRQDPGLGLRLIYFSYDVKMKEKGDIPEGYSVSREKKERFSLILESASTNQTSMYLCASSDEREASYNEQFFGPGTRLTVL.

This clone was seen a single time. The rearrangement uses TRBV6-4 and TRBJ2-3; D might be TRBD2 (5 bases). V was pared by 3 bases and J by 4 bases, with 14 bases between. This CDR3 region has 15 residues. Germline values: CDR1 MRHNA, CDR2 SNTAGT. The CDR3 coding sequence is TGTGCCAGCAGTGAGAGGACTGCCTCCCCAGATACGCAGTATTTT. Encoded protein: CASSERTASPDTQYF.

CDR3 residues: CASSFPYEQYF. For the CDR3, the DNA is TGCGCCAGCAGCTTCCCCTACGAGCAGTACTTC. V is TRBV5-1 and J is TRBJ2-7; D unresolved. Looked up from germline, CDR1 is SGHRS and CDR2 is YFSETQ. The CDR3 sequence is 11 residues long. V was clipped by 2 bases and J by 2 bases, with 2 bases between them.

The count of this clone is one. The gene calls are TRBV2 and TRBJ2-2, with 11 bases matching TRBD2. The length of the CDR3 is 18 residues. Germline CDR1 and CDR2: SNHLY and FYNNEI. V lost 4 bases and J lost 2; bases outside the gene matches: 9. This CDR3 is CASSVELAGDLNTGELFF. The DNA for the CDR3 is TGTGCCAGCAGTGTCGAACTAGCGGGGGACCTTAACACCGGGGAGCTGTTTTTT.

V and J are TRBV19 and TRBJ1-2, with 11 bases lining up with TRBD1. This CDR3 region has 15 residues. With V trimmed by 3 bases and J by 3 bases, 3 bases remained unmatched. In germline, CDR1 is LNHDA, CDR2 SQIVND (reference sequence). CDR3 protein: CASSIGTGGYYGYTF. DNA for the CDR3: TGTGCCAGTAGTATCGGGACAGGGGGTTACTATGGCTACACCTTC.

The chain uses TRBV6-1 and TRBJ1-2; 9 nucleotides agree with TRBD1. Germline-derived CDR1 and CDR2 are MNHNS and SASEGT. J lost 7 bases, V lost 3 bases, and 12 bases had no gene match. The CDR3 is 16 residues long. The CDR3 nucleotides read TGTGCCAGCAGTGAGGACAGGGGTTTATTATCTCGTGGCTACACCTTC. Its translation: CASSEDRGLLSRGYTF.

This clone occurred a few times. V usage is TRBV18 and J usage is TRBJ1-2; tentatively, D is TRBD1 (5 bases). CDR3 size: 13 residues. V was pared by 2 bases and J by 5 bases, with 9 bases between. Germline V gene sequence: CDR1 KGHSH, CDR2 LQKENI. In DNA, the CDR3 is TGTGCCAGCTCACCAGGGGGTGAATATGGCTACACCTTC. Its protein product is CASSPGGEYGYTF. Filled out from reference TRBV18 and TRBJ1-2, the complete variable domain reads NAGVMQNPRHLVRRRGQEARLRCSPMKGHSHVYWYRQLPEEGLKFMVYLQKENIIDESGMPKERFSAEFPKEGPSILRIQQVVRGDSAAYFCASSPGGEYGYTFGSGTRLTVV.

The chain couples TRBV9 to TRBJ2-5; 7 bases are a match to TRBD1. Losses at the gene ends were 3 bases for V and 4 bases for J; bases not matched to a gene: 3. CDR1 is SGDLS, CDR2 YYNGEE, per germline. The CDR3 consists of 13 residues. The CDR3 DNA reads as TGTGCCAGCAGCGGACAGGGTCGAGAGACCCAGTACTTC. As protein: CASSGQGRETQYF.

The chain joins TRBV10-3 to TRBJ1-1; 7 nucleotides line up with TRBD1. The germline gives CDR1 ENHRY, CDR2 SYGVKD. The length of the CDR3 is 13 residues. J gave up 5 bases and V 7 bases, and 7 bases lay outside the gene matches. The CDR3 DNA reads TGTGCCATCACCACAGGGGTAGGAACTGAAGCTTTCTTT. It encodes CAITTGVGTEAFF.

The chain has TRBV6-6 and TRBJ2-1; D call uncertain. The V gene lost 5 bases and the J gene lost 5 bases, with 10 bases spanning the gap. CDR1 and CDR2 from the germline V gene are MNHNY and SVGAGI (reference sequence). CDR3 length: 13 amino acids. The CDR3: CASSPYRNNEQFF. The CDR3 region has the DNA TGTGCCAGCAGTCCGTACAGAAACAATGAGCAGTTCTTC.